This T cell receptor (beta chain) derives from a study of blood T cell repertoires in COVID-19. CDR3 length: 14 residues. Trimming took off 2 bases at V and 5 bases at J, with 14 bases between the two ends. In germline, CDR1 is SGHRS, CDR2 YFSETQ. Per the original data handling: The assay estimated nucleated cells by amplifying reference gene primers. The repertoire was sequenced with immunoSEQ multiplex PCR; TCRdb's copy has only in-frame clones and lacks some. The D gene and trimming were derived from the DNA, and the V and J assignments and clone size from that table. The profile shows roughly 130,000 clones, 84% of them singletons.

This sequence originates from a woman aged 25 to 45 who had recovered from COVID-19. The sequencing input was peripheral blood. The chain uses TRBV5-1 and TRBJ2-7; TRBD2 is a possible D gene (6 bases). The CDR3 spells CASSFGGANNEQYF. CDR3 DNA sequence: TGCGCCAGCAGCTTTGGAGGGGCAAATAACGAGCAGTACTTC.